This TCR beta chain was identified in a study of cytomegalovirus exposure and HLA in healthy donors. The germline CDR1 and CDR2 sequences are SEHNR and FQNEAQ (reference sequence). This CDR3 has 14 amino acids. The V end was cut by 0 bases, the J end by 3 bases, with 5 bases between. The PCR made use of 60 Vbeta and 13 Jbeta primers. Repertoires were generated with immunoSEQ multiplex PCR, while TCRdb's copy carries only in-frame clones and drops some. This table holds about 100,000 clones, about 80% found once. The chain uses TRBV7-9 and TRBJ2-2; D gene ambiguous. This clonotype originated in a man aged 35 to 55 in good health and CMV-seronegative. The sequencing sample was made of PBMCs. The CDR3: CASSLAGDTGELFF. CDR3 sequence (DNA): TGTGCCAGCAGCTTAGCCGGAGACACCGGGGAGCTGTTTTTT.